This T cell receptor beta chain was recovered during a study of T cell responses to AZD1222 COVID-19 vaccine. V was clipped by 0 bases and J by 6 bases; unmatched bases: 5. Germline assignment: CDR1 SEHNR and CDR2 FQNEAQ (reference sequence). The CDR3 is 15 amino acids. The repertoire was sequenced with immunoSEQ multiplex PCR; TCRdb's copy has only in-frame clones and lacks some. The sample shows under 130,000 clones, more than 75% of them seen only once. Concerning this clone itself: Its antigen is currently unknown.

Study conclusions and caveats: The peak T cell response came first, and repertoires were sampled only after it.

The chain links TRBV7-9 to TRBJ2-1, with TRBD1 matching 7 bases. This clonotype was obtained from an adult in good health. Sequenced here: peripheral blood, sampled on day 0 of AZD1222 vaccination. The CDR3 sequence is CASSLAGDRPNEQFF. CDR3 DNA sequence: TGTGCCAGCAGCTTAGCGGGGGACAGACCCAATGAGCAGTTCTTC.